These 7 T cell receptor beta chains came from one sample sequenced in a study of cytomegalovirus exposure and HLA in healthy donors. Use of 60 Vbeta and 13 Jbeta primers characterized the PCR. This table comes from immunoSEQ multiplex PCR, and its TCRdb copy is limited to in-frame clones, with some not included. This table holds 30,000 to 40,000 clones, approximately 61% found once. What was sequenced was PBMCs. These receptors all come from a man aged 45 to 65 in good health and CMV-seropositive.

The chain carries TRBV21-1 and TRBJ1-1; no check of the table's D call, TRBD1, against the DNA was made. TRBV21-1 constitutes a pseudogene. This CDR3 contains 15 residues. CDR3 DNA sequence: TGTGCCAGCAGCCCTCTGAGGGGGACAGCTCTAGAAGCTTTCTTT. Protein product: CASSPLRGTALEAFF.

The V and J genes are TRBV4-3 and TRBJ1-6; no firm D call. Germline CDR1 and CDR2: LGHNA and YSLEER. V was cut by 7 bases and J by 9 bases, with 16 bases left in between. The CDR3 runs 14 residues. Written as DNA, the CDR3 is TGCGCCAGCAACGACCGAGACTACGGTTCACCCCTCCACTTT. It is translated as CASNDRDYGSPLHF.

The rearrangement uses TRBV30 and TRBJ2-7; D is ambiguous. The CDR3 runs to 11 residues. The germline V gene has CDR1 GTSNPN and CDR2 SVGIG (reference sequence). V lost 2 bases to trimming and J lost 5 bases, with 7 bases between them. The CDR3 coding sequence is TGTGCCTGGAGTCACCGAGACGAGCAGTACTTC. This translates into CAWSHRDEQYF.

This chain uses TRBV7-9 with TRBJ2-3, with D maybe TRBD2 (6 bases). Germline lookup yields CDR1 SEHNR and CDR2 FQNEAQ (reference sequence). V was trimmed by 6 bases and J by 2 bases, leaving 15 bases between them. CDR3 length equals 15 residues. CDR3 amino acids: CASSSRGDDTDTQYF. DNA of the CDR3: TGTGCCAGCAGTTCCCGCGGGGACGACACAGATACGCAGTATTTT.

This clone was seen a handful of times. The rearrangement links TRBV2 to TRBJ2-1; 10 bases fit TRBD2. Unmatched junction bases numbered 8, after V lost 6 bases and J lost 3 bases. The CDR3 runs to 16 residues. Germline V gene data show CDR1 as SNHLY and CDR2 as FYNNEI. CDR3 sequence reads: CASSAEASGSYNEQFF. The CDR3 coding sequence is TGTGCCAGCAGCGCAGAGGCTAGCGGGAGCTACAATGAGCAGTTCTTC.

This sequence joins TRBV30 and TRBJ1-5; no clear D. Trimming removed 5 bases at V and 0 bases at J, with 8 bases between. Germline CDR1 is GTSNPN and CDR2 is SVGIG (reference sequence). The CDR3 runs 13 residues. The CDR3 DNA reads TGTGCCTGGTCGGTCAATAGCAATCAGCCCCAGCATTTT. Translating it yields CAWSVNSNQPQHF.

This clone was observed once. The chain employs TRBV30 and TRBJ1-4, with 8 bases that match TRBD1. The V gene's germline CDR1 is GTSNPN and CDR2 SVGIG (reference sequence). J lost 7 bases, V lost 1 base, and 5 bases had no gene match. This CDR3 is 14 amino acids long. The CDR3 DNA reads TGTGCCTGGAGTGCGACAGGGGATGTTGAAAAACTGTTTTTT. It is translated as CAWSATGDVEKLFF.